Listed here is a single T cell receptor (beta chain). The CDR3 covers 14 residues. Trimming pared 5 bases from V and 1 base from J, leaving 9 bases between. Germline-derived CDR1 and CDR2 are MNHEY and SMNVEV (reference sequence). Reverse transcription of about 0.45 to 1 ug RNA was carried out with random hexamers. Amplification of the TCR beta CDR3 was carried out by immunoSEQ multiplex PCR, which spanned a total of 54 Vbeta and 13 Jbeta segments. TCRdb re-called the immunoSEQ multiplex PCR reads with MiXCR, one entry per CDR3 protein. Of around 170,000 distinct CDR3 sequences listed, more than 95% were seen once; the top ten hold around 0.12%. Under recently defined diagnostic criteria, the patients with Susac syndrome qualified as having definite or probable disease. This entry comes from a study of CD8 T cells in Susac syndrome.

The chain employs TRBV27 and TRBJ2-4; perhaps TRBD1 as D (5 bases). The sequenced sample was CD4+ T cells from PBMCs. This TCR was sampled from a human donor with Susac syndrome. This chain's CDR3 is CASSVQGAKNIQYF. The CDR3 DNA reads as TGTGCCAGCAGTGTCCAGGGCGCCAAAAACATTCAGTACTTC.